A single sample is the source of the 28 T cell receptor beta chains below, sequenced in a study of identical twins. One entry per CDR3 protein, called by TCRdb with MiXCR from the 5' RACE reads. This sample has 470,000 or so distinct CDR3 sequences; approximately 24% occur once, and the top ten carry approximately 2.9%. This sample also appeared in a second study, on T cells expressing NK-cell markers.

The sequencing input was CD4+ T cells sorted from blood. All receptors derive from a woman between 18 and 29 years old in good health.

The chain couples TRBV5-6 to TRBJ2-7; the D gene is possibly TRBD2 (6 bases). The CDR3 loop spans 14 amino acids. CDR1 and CDR2 from the germline V gene are SGHDT and YYEEEE. V gave up 4 bases and J gave up 7 bases, with 18 bases separating them. This CDR3 is CASSRRGGPREQYF. CDR3 in DNA: TGTGCCAGCAGCAGGCGTGGAGGGCCTAGGGAGCAGTACTTC.

The rearrangement joins TRBV29-1 to TRBJ1-2; D is undetermined. CDR1 SQVTM and CDR2 ANQGSEA come from the germline V gene. This CDR3 comprises 10 residues. V lost 6 bases, J lost 2 bases, and 4 bases lay in between. As DNA, the CDR3 is TGCAGCGTCGCGAACTATGGCTACACCTTC. This sequence encodes CSVANYGYTF.

V is TRBV20-1 and J is TRBJ2-1; 12 bases align to TRBD2. J was trimmed by 7 bases and V by 5 bases; bases with no gene match: 6. The CDR3 totals 14 residues. Germline values: CDR1 DFQATT, CDR2 SNEGSKA (reference sequence). As DNA, the CDR3 is TGCAGTGCTGGACTAGCGGGGTATACGAATGAGCAGTTCTTC. Translation gives CSAGLAGYTNEQFF.

The table lists this clonotype with a few counts. The chain links TRBV7-2 to TRBJ1-1; D uncertain. Trimming pared 5 bases from V and 3 bases from J, leaving 7 bases between. This CDR3 region has 12 residues. Germline V gives CDR1 SGHTA, CDR2 FQGNSA. In DNA form, the CDR3 reads TGTGCCAGCAGCCTTTGGTACACTGAAGCTTTCTTT. This sequence encodes CASSLWYTEAFF. The entire variable domain, with the rest obtained from reference TRBV7-2 and TRBJ1-1, is as follows: GAGVSQSPSNKVTEKGKDVELRCDPISGHTALYWYRQSLGQGLEFLIYFQGNSAPDKSGLPSDRFSAERTGGSVSTLTIQRTQQEDSAVYLCASSLWYTEAFFGQGTRLTVV.

The V gene is TRBV20-1, the J gene TRBJ2-3; a possible D gene is TRBD2 (5 bases). V shed 3 bases and J shed 7 bases, with 23 bases lying between them. The CDR3 sequence is 16 residues long. The germline V gene encodes CDR1 DFQATT and CDR2 SNEGSKA (reference sequence). CDR3 region: CSASVPATTPQYTQYF. The CDR3 DNA reads TGCAGTGCTAGCGTCCCGGCGACTACCCCCCAATATACGCAGTATTTT.

This chain links TRBV5-1 with TRBJ2-5, with 10 nucleotides matching TRBD2. CDR1 SGHRS and CDR2 YFSETQ come from the germline V gene. The junction had 4 bases not matched to a gene; V was cut back by 0 bases and J by 5 bases. This CDR3 is built from 15 residues. As DNA, the CDR3 is TGCGCCAGCAGCTTGGCCACTAGCGGGGCTGAGACCCAGTACTTC. Its translation is CASSLATSGAETQYF.

This clonotype was seen a few times. The gene calls are TRBV12-3 or TRBV12-4 and TRBJ2-5; D might be TRBD1 or TRBD2, each matching 5 bases. V shed 3 bases and J shed 2 bases, with 10 bases lying between them. This CDR3 has 14 residues. CDR3 DNA sequence: TGTGCCAGCAGTTTGGGGGTAGTTCAAGAGACCCAGTACTTC. This translates into CASSLGVVQETQYF.

In its sample, this clonotype was seen many times. The rearrangement uses TRBV20-1 and TRBJ1-2; D is possibly TRBD1 (6 bases). The CDR3 runs to 14 residues. Germline CDR1 is DFQATT and CDR2 is SNEGSKA (reference sequence). The V end lost 2 bases, the J end lost 4 bases, and 14 bases lay between the germline ends. CDR3 region: CSARPQGTGYGYTF. CDR3 DNA sequence: TGCAGTGCTAGACCCCAGGGGACCGGCTATGGCTACACCTTC.

The chain recombines TRBV7-2 with TRBJ2-2; D remains unclear. The CDR3 length is 15 residues. Germline V CDR1 and CDR2: SGHTA, FQGNSA. V shed 2 bases and J shed 0 bases, with 7 bases lying between them. Here the CDR3 reads CASSLWYANTGELFF. Written as DNA, the CDR3 is TGTGCCAGCAGCTTATGGTACGCGAACACCGGGGAGCTGTTTTTT.

The chain is built from TRBV4-2 and TRBJ2-2; no clear D gene. The V gene lost 3 bases and the J gene lost 7 bases, with 3 bases spanning the gap. The germline V gene encodes CDR1 LGHNA and CDR2 YNFKEQ. This CDR3 region has 11 residues. The CDR3 coding sequence is TGTGCCAGCAGCCAGGACGGGGAGCTGTTTTTT. It encodes CASSQDGELFF.

This chain uses TRBV21-1 with TRBJ1-4; the table names TRBD1, a call not compared with the DNA. TRBV21-1 is an annotated pseudogene. CDR3 length: 19 amino acids. The CDR3 DNA reads TGTGCCAGCAGCCCAAAGCTGGCAGGGGTCCCATCAACTAATGAAAAACTGTTTTTT. This encodes CASSPKLAGVPSTNEKLFF.

J is TRBJ1-2 and V is TRBV6-6; 9 bases align to TRBD1. Germline CDR1 MNHNY, CDR2 SVGAGI (reference sequence). This CDR3 spans 11 amino acids. J was trimmed by 8 bases and V by 5 bases; bases with no gene match: 0. As DNA, the CDR3 is TGTGCCAGCAGTGGACAGGGGGGCTACACCTTC. Protein sequence: CASSGQGGYTF.

In this sample, this clonotype turned up a few times. The V call is TRBV24-1, the J call TRBJ2-7; 9 nucleotides align to TRBD1. Germline loops: CDR1 KGHDR, CDR2 SFDVKD. The CDR3 contains 13 residues. The junction had 9 bases not matched to a gene; V was cut back by 9 bases and J by 7 bases. CDR3 coding DNA: TGTGCCACCTCCGCCGGGACAGGGCGAGAGCAGTACTTC. It specifies CATSAGTGREQYF.

In its sample, this clonotype was seen a few times. The chain links TRBV29-1 to TRBJ1-1, with 7 bases fitting TRBD1. The CDR3 has 13 residues. V shed 6 bases and J 1 base; nucleotides not matched to a gene: 5. The germline V gene has CDR1 SQVTM and CDR2 ANQGSEA. This chain's CDR3 is CSVGRQGNTEAFF. DNA for the CDR3: TGCAGCGTCGGACGACAGGGGAACACTGAAGCTTTCTTT. Drawing the rest from reference TRBV29-1 and TRBJ1-1, the complete variable domain is SAVISQKPSRDICQRGTSLTIQCQVDSQVTMMFWYRQQPGQSLTLIATANQGSEATYESGFVIDKFPISRPNLTFSTLTVSNMSPEDSSIYLCSVGRQGNTEAFFGQGTRLTVV.

The chain links TRBV20-1 to TRBJ2-3; 14 nucleotides match TRBD2. The CDR3 has 15 amino acids. From germline, CDR1 is DFQATT and CDR2 SNEGSKA (reference sequence). The V and J ends lost 6 bases and 4 bases, in that order; junction bases with no gene match: 6. Here the CDR3 DNA reads TGCAGTGCCCCCCGGACTAGCGGGGGGTCAGATACGCAGTATTTT. It encodes CSAPRTSGGSDTQYF.

A single count supports this clonotype. V gene TRBV9 combines with J gene TRBJ1-6, with 10 bases fitting TRBD1. From germline, CDR1 is SGDLS and CDR2 YYNGEE. The CDR3 totals 14 residues. With V trimmed by 0 bases and J by 9 bases, 0 bases remained unmatched. For the CDR3, the DNA is TGTGCCAGCAGCGTAGGGGACAGGGGTTCACCCCTCCACTTT. It encodes CASSVGDRGSPLHF.

J is TRBJ2-1 and V is TRBV5-8; TRBD1 or TRBD2 may be the D gene (6 bases each). The CDR3 has 14 amino acids. Germline V gene data show CDR1 as SGHTS and CDR2 as YDEGEE. Trimming took 6 bases from V and 8 from J, leaving 18 bases between them. As DNA, the CDR3 is TGTGCCAGCACCCGGGGGCTCACGGGAGATGAGCAGTTCTTC. Protein: CASTRGLTGDEQFF.

J is TRBJ2-2 and V is TRBV5-1; the D is unclear. In germline, CDR1 is SGHRS, CDR2 YFSETQ. The V end was cut by 5 bases, the J end by 0 bases, with 11 bases between. The CDR3 is 15 residues long. The CDR3 reads CASRFQATNTGELFF. The CDR3 bases are TGCGCCAGCAGATTTCAGGCTACGAACACCGGGGAGCTGTTTTTT.

CDR3 bases: TGTGCCAGCAGAGGCGGGACGGGGACCCAGTACTTC. It encodes CASRGGTGTQYF. V gene TRBV6-5 combines with J gene TRBJ2-5; D possibly corresponds to TRBD2 (6 bases). The length of the CDR3 is 12 residues. V dropped 6 bases and J dropped 7 bases, with 12 bases sitting between them. The V gene's germline CDR1 is MNHEY and CDR2 SVGAGI.

This clonotype was picked up a small number of times. CDR3 loop: CAIREREGLETQYF. The CDR3 nucleotides are TGTGCCATCAGGGAGCGGGAGGGCCTAGAGACCCAGTACTTC. The chain is built from TRBV10-3 and TRBJ2-5; 10 nucleotides match TRBD2. The germline gives CDR1 ENHRY, CDR2 SYGVKD. V dropped 6 bases and J dropped 4; count of bases not matched to a gene: 5. The CDR3 sequence is 14 residues long.

This chain links TRBV2 with TRBJ2-1, with D perhaps matching TRBD1 (7 bases). The J call may be wrong; the DNA end is better matched by TRBJ2-7. CDR3 length: 14 residues. In germline, CDR1 is SNHLY, CDR2 FYNNEI. The DNA of the CDR3 is TGTGCCAGCAGTGAAGACAGGGGAGGCAATGAGCAGTACTTC. As protein: CASSEDRGGNEQYF.

This clonotype has a handful of counts. V is TRBV6-1 and J is TRBJ2-2; D might be TRBD2 (6 bases). The germline CDR1 and CDR2 sequences are MNHNS and SASEGT. This CDR3 contains 14 residues. Trimming pared 6 bases from V and 8 bases from J, leaving 16 bases between. The CDR3 sequence is CASSRDSIRGELFF. The DNA for the CDR3 is TGTGCCAGCAGCCGGGACTCGATACGGGGGGAGCTGTTTTTT.

This clonotype was counted only a few times. The chain recombines TRBV7-9 with TRBJ2-1; D remains unclear. The CDR3 loop spans 14 amino acids. Trimming stripped 7 bases from V and 0 bases from J, with 10 bases between. Germline CDR1 reads SEHNR; CDR2 reads FQNEAQ (reference sequence). CDR3 loop: CASMPLSSYNEQFF. Here the CDR3 DNA reads TGTGCCAGCATGCCGTTGAGCTCCTACAATGAGCAGTTCTTC.

The chain joins TRBV5-1 to TRBJ1-1, with D perhaps matching TRBD1 (5 bases). The length of the CDR3 is 15 residues. Germline V gene sequence: CDR1 SGHRS, CDR2 YFSETQ. Trimming left V 5 bases short and J 5 bases short, with 19 bases between. In nucleotides, the CDR3 is TGCGCCAGCAGTCGCCAGCCAGGGCTGGAGACTGAAGCTTTCTTT. Encoded protein: CASSRQPGLETEAFF. The full variable domain, with the rest looked up from reference TRBV5-1 and TRBJ1-1, is KAGVTQTPRYLIKTRGQQVTLSCSPISGHRSVSWYQQTPGQGLQFLFEYFSETQRNKGNFPGRFSGRQFSNSRSEMNVSTLELGDSALYLCASSRQPGLETEAFFGQGTRLTVV.

The V gene is TRBV5-1, the J gene TRBJ2-1; the D gene is possibly TRBD1 (8 bases). The CDR3 has 15 amino acids. CDR1 and CDR2 from the germline V gene are SGHRS and YFSETQ. The V and J ends lost 0 bases and 12 bases respectively, with 19 bases between them. The CDR3: CASSLGQGASGAQFF. The DNA for the CDR3 is TGCGCCAGCAGCTTGGGGCAGGGGGCTAGCGGTGCGCAGTTCTTC.

The chain employs TRBV7-2 and TRBJ2-1; no reliable D call. With 5 bases removed from V and 11 bases from J, the gap between germline ends came to 16 bases. CDR1 is SGHTA, CDR2 FQGNSA, per germline. This CDR3 spans 13 amino acids. CDR3 sequence: CASSLATGSKQFF. Written as DNA, the CDR3 is TGTGCCAGCAGCCTCGCCACGGGCTCTAAGCAGTTCTTC.

This clonotype was seen repeatedly, ten times or more. The V gene is TRBV5-6, the J gene TRBJ2-2; D not certain. The germline CDR1 and CDR2 sequences are SGHDT and YYEEEE. Trimming cost V 4 bases and J 4 bases, with 11 bases left between them. This CDR3 has 14 residues. The CDR3 is CASSPPSRTGELFF. In DNA, the CDR3 is TGTGCCAGCAGCCCTCCCTCCCGCACCGGGGAGCTGTTTTTT. The whole variable domain, remainder taken from reference TRBV5-6 and TRBJ2-2, is DAGVTQSPTHLIKTRGQQVTLRCSPKSGHDTVSWYQQALGQGPQFIFQYYEEEERQRGNFPDRFSGHQFPNYSSELNVNALLLGDSALYLCASSPPSRTGELFFGEGSRLTVL.

The J gene is TRBJ2-1, the V gene TRBV4-2; 16 bases align to TRBD2. The germline V gene encodes CDR1 LGHNA and CDR2 YNFKEQ. Germline trimming cut 3 bases from V and 8 bases from J; bases unmatched to any gene: 1. The CDR3 consists of 15 residues. The CDR3 sequence: CASSQGLAGGDEQFF. In DNA, the CDR3 is TGTGCCAGCAGCCAGGGACTAGCGGGGGGGGATGAGCAGTTCTTC.